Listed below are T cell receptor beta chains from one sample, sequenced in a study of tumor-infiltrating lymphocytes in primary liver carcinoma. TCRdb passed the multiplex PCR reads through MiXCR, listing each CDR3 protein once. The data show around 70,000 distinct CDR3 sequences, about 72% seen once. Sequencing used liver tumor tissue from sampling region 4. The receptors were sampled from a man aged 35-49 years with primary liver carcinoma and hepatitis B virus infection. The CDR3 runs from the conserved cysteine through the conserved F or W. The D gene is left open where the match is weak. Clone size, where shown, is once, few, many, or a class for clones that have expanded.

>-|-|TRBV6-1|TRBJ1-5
TGTGCTAGCTGTGAAGCCGTAAGAGGGGTTCAGCCCCAGCATTTT
CASCEAVRGVQPQHF
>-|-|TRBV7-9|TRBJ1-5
TGTGCCAACAGTGAAGGGGATCAGCCCCAACATTTT
CANSEGDQPQHF
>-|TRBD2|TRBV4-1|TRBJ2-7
TGCGCCAGGAGCCTTAGCGGGGGAGGGCCCTATGAGCAGTACTTC
CARSLSGGGPYEQYF
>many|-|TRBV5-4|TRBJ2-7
TGTGCCAGCAGCCCGCCGTCTAACCCCTACGAGCAGTACTTC
CASSPPSNPYEQYF
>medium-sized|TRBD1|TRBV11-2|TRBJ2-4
TGTGCCAGCAGCATCGACAGGGGCATTCAGTACTTC
CASSIDRGIQYF
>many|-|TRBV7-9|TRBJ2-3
TGTGCCAGCAGCTCGGGTTATAGAGGACACACAGATACGCAGTATTTT
CASSSGYRGHTDTQYF
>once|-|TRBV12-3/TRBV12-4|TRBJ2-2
TGTGCCAGCAGCCGATGCGGGACTGATACCGGGGAGCTGTTTTTT
CASSRCGTDTGELFF
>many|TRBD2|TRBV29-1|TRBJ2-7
TGCAGCGTTACACTAGCGGGGGCCTACGAGCAGTACTTC
CSVTLAGAYEQYF
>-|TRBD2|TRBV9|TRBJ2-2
TGTGCCAGCAGCGTCAGGCGGGAGGGCGGGGAGCTGTTTTTT
CASSVRREGGELFF
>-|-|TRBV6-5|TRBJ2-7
TGTGTCAGTAGCCCCGACAGGTCAACCTACGAGCAGTACTTC
CVSSPDRSTYEQYF
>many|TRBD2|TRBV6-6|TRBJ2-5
TGTGCCAGCAGTTTTAGCGGGGGGTACCAAGAGACCCAGTACTTC
CASSFSGGYQETQYF
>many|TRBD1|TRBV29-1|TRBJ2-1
TGCAGCGTTGCTGGGACAGGGGTGCCCAATGAGCAGTTCTTC
CSVAGTGVPNEQFF
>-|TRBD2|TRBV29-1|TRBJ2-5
TGCAACGTTCGAGGGAGCGGGAGTTCAGAGACCCGGTACTTC
CNVRGSGSSETRYF
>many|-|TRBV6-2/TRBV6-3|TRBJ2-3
TGTGCCAGCAGTTACCAGGGAACAACAGATACGCAGTATTTT
CASSYQGTTDTQYF
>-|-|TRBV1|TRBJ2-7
TGCACCAGTGGCCATCACCGACTAGCGGGAGTGCCCAAGCAGTACTTC
CTSGHHRLAGVPKQYF
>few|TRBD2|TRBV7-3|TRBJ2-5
TGTGCCAGCAGCTCGGGACTAGCGGGAGAGACCCAGTACTTC
CASSSGLAGETQYF
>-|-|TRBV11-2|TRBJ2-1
TGTGCCAGCAGTCCAGCGGGCCCTGGGAATGAGCAGCTCTTT
CASSPAGPGNEQLF
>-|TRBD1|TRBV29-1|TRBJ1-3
TGTGGCGTTGGGGACAGTGGAAACACCATATATTTC
CGVGDSGNTIYF
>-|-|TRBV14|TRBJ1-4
TGTGCCAGCACCCCGGACCCCCTCGGGGAAAAACTGTTTTTT
CASTPDPLGEKLFF
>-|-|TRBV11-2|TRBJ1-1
TGTGCCAGCACCTCAACGTGGATGGGAGCCCGGAACACAGAAGCTTTCTTT
CASTSTWMGARNTEAFF
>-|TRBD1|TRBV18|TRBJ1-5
TGTGCCAGCTCACCTACAGGCGGCACAGGGGGGGATCAGCCCCAGCATTTT
CASSPTGGTGGDQPQHF
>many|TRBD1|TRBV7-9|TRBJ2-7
TGTGCCAGCAGCTCGACAGGGGACGAGCAGTACTTC
CASSSTGDEQYF
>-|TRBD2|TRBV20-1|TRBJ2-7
TGCAGTGCTAGAGTCGGGCTAGCGGGAATCTACGAGCACTACTTC
CSARVGLAGIYEHYF
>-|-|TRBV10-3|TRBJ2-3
TGTACCATAAACCAGGGGGAGGGAGATACGCGGTATTTT
CTINQGEGDTRYF
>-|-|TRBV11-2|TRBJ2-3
TGTACCAGCAGCTTAGGATCCAGGCCCTGCACAGGTACGCAGTATTTT
CTSSLGSRPCTGTQYF
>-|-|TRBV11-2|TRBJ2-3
TGCGCCAGCGGCTACCCCTTGCTCCCAGATACGCAGTATTTT
CASGYPLLPDTQYF
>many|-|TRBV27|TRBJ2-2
TGTGCCAGCAGTATGAACACCGGGGAGCTGTTTTTT
CASSMNTGELFF
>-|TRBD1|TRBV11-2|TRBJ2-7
TGTGCCAGCAGCTTAGAGATTTGGACAGGGATGGGTGAGCAGTACTTC
CASSLEIWTGMGEQYF
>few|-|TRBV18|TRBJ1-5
TGTGCCAGCTCACCACAAGACGGGGCTGGCCAGCCCCAGCATTTT
CASSPQDGAGQPQHF
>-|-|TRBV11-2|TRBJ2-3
TGTGCCAGCAGCTTAGGGTTGGATTCTAGCACAGATGCGCAGTGTTTT
CASSLGLDSSTDAQCF
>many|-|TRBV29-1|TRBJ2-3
TGCAGCGTTGAGAGGGGAGGAACGCAGTATTTT
CSVERGGTQYF
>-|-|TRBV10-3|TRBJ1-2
TGTGCCATCGCGGCACCATATGGCTACACCTTC
CAIAAPYGYTF
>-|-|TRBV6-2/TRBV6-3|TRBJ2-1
TGTGCCGGATGTTTAGCTGCGCGACGGGCGAGGGGCTCCTACAATGAGCAGTCCTTC
CAGCLAARRARGSYNEQSF
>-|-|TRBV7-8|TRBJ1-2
TGTGCCAGCGCGGGGTGGGCAGGGGAGACCTATGGCTACGCCTTC
CASAGWAGETYGYAF
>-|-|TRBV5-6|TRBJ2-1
TGTGCCAGCAGTCCCCCGGGTTACAATGAGCGGTTCTTC
CASSPPGYNERFF
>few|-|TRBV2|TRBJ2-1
TGTGCCAGTCGTCCCGGGACACGTCCGGAACTAGGGTACAATGAGCAGTTCTTC
CASRPGTRPELGYNEQFF
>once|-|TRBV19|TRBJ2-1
TGTGCCAGTCAGGGGAACTCCTACAATGAGAAGTTCTTC
CASQGNSYNEKFF
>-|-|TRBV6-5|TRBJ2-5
TGTGCCAGCATGTCAGGGGCCCTTCAAGAGATCCAGTACTTT
CASMSGALQEIQYF
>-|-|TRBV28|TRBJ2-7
TGTGCCACCTCCCTCGAAGTACCGTCGTTCGAGCAGTACTTC
CATSLEVPSFEQYF
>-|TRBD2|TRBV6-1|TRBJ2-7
TGTGCCTGCAGTCGTGGGCTAGCGGCCTACGAGCAGTACTTC
CACSRGLAAYEQYF
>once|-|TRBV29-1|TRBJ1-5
TGCAGCGTCACTATAGGTACAGATATCCAGCATTTT
CSVTIGTDIQHF